This T cell receptor (beta chain) is drawn from a study of blood T cell repertoires in COVID-19. Study-level background: The United States, Italy and Spain provided the acute and convalescent COVID-19 samples. In each case, the material was cDNA or gDNA derived from T cells, B-cell-depleted T cells, or PBMCs.

How the authors handled the data: Estimation of nucleated cell counts relied on the amplification of reference gene primers. Measured with immunoSEQ multiplex PCR; TCRdb has only the in-frame clones, and not every one. D and trimming were read from the DNA, whereas the V and J calls and clone size are those reported in that table. The table shows a few hundred thousand clones, with about 89% occurring only once. V trimming: 6 bases; J trimming: 8 bases; junction bases outside the gene matches: 3. The CDR3 contains 14 residues. The germline gives CDR1 SNHLY, CDR2 FYNNEI. Seattle-derived patients entered the study during active infection and were followed longitudinally.

This rearrangement joins TRBV2 to TRBJ2-1, with TRBD2 matching over 14 bases. The material sequenced was peripheral blood. This receptor was taken from a young woman with COVID-19, enrolled during active disease. The CDR3 loop reads CASRGLAGAHEQFF. DNA of the CDR3: TGTGCCAGCAGGGGACTAGCGGGAGCCCATGAGCAGTTCTTC.